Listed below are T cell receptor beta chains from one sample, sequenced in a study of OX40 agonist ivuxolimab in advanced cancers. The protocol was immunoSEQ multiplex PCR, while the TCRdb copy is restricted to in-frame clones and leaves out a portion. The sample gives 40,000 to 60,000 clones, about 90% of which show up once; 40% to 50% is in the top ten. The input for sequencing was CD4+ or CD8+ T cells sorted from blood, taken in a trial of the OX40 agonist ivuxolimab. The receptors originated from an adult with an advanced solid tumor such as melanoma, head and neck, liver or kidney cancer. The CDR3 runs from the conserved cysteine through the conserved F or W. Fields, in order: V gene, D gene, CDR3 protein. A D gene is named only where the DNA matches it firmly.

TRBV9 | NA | CASSPGWDTQYF
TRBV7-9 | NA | CASSFPRDPSDTQYF
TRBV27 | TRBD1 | CASSFVQGAREQYF
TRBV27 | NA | CASSPLGANNEQFF
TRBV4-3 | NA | CASSPDGVAQHF
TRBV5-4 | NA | CASSLVQGGTDTQYF
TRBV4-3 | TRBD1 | CASSQDLRDRLTDTQYF
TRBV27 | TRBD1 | CASSPGTGGYEQYF
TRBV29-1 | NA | CSVVEESGNTIYF
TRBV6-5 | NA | CASSSAVVLQEKNF
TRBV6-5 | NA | CASSYSVGNTGELFF
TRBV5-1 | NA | CASRSLLGRAVGQETQYF
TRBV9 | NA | CASSPGDSSSYNSPLHF
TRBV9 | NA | CASSSAGTEVILYGYTF
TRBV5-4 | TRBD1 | CASSPGTGGWDEKLFF
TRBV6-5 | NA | CAIRHTSNQPQHF
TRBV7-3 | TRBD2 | CASSPIPSGGRETQYF
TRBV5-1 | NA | CASSRGLGYEQYF
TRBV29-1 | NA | CSVQERGSDTEAFF
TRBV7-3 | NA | CASSFLGGEGYTF
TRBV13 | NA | CASSLEGSEQYF
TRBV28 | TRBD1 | CASSFDDRGGQYF
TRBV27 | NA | CASSLWGNEQFF
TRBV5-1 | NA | CASSGIQGSTDTQYF
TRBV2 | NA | CASLGSGVLTYEQYF
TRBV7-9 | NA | CASTTMSEQYF
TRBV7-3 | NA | CASSLAGYTDTQYF
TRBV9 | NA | CASSPGGGGNTGELFF
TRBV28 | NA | CASSAVMGYYGYTF
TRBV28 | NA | CASRNLPFPTDSYEQYF
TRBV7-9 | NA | CASSESAGGNGELFF
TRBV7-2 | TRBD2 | CASRAGTSIFADTQYF
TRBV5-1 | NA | CASRERPQETQYF
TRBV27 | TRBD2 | CASSLATSGGTDTQYF
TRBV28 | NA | CASSFHQTAGYEQYF
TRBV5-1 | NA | CASSLDLVNTEAFF
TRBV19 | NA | CASSIWGESNQPQHF
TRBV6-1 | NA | CASTEWAASYEQYF
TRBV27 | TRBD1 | CASSLGSGGNTEAFF
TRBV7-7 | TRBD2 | CASGVGLATARETQYF
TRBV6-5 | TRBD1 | CASSYSDRAVNEQYF
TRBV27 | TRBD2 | CASSPRGGRYEQFF